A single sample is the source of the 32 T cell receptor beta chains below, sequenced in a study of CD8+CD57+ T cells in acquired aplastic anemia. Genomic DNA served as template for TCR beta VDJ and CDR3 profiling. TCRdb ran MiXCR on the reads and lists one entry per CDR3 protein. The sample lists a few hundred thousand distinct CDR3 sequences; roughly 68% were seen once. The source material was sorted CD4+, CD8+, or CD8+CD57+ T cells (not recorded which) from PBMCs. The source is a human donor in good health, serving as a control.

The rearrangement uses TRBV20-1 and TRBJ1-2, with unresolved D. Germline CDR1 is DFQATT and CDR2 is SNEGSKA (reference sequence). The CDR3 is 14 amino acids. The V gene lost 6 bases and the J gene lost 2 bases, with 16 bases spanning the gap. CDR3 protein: CSATRQAGNYGYTF. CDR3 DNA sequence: TGCAGTGCCACCCGACAAGCCGGGAACTATGGCTACACCTTC.

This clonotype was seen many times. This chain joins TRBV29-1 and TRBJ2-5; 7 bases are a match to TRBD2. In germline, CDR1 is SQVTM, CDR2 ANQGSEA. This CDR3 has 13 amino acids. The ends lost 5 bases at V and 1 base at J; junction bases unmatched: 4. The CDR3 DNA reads TGCAGCGTTCAAGCGGGAACCCAAGAGACCCAGTACTTC. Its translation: CSVQAGTQETQYF.

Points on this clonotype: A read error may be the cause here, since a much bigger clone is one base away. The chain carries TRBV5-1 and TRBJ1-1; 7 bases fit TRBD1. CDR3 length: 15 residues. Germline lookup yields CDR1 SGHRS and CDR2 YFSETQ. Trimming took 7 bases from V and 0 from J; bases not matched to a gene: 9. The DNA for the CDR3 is TGCGCCAGCCGCCGGGACAGTAGTGTGAACACTGAAGCTTTCTTT. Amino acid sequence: CASRRDSSVNTEAFF.

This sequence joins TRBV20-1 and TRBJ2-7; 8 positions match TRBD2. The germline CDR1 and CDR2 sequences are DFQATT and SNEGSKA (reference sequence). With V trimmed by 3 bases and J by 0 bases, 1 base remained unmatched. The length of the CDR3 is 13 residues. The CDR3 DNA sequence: TGCAGTGCTAGCGGGGGGGCCTCCTACGAGCAGTACTTC. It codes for CSASGGASYEQYF.

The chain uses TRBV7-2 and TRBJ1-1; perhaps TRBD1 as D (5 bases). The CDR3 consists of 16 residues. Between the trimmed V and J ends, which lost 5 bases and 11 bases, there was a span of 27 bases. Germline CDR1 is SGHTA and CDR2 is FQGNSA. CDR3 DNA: TGTGCCAGCAGCCAGCACAGGACCTCCTCCTACGCTCAGGCTTTCTTT. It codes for CASSQHRTSSYAQAFF.

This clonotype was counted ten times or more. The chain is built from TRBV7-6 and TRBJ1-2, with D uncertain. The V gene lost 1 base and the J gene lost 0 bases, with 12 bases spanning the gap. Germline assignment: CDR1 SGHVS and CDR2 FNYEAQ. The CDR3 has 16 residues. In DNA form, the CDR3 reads TGTGCCAGCAGCTTAGGAGCCAGCGGAGCTAACTATGGCTACACCTTC. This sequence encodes CASSLGASGANYGYTF.

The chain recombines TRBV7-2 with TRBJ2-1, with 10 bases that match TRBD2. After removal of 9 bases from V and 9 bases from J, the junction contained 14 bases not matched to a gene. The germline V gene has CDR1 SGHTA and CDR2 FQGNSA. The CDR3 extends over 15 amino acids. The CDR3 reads CASSSAGGPESEQFF. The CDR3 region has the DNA TGTGCCAGTAGTTCAGCGGGGGGGCCCGAAAGTGAGCAGTTCTTC.

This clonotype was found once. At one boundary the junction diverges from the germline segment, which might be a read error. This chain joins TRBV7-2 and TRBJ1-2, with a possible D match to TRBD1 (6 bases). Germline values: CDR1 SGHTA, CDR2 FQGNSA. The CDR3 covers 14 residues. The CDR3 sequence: CASSLRARGHNSPF. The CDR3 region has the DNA TGTGCCAGCAGCTTAAGGGCCAGGGGACATAATTCACCCTTC.

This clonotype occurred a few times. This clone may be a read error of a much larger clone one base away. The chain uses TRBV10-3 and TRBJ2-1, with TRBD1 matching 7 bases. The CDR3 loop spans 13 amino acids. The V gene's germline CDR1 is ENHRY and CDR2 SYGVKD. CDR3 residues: CASSRTGYDEQFF. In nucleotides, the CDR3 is TGTGCCAGCAGTAGGACAGGCTACGATGAGCAGTTCTTC.

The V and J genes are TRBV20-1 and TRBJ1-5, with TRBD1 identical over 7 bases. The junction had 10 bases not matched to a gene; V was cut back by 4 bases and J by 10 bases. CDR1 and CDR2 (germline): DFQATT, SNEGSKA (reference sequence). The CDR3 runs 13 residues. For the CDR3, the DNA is TGCAGTGCTAAGGGACAGAGTAATTCACCCCAGCATTTT. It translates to CSAKGQSNSPQHF.

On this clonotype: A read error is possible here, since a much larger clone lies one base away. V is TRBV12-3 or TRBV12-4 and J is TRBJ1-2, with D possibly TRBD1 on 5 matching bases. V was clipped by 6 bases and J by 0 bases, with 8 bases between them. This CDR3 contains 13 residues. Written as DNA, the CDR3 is TGTGCCAGCAGGCCGACAGCTAACTATGGCTACACCTTC. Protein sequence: CASRPTANYGYTF.

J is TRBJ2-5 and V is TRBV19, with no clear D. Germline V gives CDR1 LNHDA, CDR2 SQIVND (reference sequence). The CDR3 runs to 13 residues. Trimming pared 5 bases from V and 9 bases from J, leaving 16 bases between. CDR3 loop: CASSSASTDAQYF. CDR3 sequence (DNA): TGTGCCAGTAGTTCAGCTTCTACGGACGCCCAGTACTTC.

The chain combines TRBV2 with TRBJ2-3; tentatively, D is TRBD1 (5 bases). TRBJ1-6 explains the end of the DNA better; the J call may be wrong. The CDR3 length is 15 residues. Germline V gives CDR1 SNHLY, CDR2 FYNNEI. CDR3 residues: CASSAWDGAGSTLHF. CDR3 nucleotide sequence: TGTGCCAGCAGCGCCTGGGACGGGGCAGGGTCTACCCTCCACTTT.

CDR3 sequence reads: CASSLGRGKNTLFF. The CDR3 coding sequence is TGTGCCAGCAGCCTTGGGAGGGGCAAAAACACTCTGTTTTTT. This chain links TRBV7-3 with TRBJ1-4; D might be TRBD1 (5 bases). V was cut by 5 bases and J by 14 bases, with 21 bases left in between. The CDR3 extends over 14 amino acids. Germline V lookup: CDR1 SGHTA, CDR2 FQGTGA.

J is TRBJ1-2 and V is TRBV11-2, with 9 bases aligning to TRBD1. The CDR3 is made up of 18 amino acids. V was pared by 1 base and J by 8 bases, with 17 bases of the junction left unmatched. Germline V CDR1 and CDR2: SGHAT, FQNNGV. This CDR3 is CASSLVGTGKMPSYGYTF. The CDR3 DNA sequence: TGTGCCAGCAGCTTAGTCGGGACAGGGAAGATGCCGTCGTACGGCTACACCTTC.

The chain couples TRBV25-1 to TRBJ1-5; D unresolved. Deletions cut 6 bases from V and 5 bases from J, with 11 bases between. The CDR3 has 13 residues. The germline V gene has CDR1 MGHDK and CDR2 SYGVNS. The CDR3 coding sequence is TGTGCCAGCAGCCCCCCAGGAGATCAGCCCCAGCATTTT. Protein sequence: CASSPPGDQPQHF.

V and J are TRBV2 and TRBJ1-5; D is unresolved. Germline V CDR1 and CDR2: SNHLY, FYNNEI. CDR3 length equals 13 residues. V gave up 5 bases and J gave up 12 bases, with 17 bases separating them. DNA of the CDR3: TGTGCCAGCAGTTTTGAACAGTTGCGGCTCCAGCATTTT. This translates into CASSFEQLRLQHF.

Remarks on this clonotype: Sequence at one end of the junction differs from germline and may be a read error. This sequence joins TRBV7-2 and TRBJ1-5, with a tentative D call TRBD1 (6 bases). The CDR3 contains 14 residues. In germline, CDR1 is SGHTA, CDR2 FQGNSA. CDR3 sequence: CASSLPPGQGSQNF. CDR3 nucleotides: TGTGCCAGCAGCTTACCTCCGGGGCAGGGGTCCCAAAACTTT.

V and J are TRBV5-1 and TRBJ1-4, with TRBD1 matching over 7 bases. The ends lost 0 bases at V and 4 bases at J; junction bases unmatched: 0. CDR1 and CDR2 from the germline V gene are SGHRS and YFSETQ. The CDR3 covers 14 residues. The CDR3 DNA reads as TGCGCCAGCAGCTTGGCAGGGGGTAATGAAAAACTGTTTTTT. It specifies CASSLAGGNEKLFF.

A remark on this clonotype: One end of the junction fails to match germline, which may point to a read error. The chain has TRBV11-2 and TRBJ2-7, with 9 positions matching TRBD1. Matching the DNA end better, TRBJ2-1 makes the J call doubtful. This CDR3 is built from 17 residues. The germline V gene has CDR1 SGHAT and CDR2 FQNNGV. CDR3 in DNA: TGTGCCAGTAGCTCAGACAGGGGGGGGAGCTCCTACAATGAGCAGTTCTTC. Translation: CASSSDRGGSSYNEQFF.

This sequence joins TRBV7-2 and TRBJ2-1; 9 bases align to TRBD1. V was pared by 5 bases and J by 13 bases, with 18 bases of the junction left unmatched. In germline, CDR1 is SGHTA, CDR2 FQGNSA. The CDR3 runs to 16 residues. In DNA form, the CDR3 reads TGTGCCAGCAGCCAAGATCTACCGGGACAGGGCTATGGCCAGTTCTTC. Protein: CASSQDLPGQGYGQFF.

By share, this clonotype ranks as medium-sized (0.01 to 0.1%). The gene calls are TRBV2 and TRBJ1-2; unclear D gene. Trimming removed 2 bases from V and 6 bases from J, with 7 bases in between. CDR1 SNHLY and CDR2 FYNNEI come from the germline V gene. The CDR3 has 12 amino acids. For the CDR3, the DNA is TGTGCCAGCAGTGAATATGGTGATGGCTACACCTTC. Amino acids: CASSEYGDGYTF.

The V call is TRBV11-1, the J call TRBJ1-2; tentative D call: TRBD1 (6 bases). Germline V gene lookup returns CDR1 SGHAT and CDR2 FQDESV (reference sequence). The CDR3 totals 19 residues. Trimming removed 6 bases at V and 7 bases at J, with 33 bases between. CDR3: CASSSSGPGSRGVAGGYTF. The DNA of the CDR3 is TGTGCCAGCAGTTCCTCGGGTCCGGGCTCGAGGGGGGTTGCTGGTGGCTACACCTTC.

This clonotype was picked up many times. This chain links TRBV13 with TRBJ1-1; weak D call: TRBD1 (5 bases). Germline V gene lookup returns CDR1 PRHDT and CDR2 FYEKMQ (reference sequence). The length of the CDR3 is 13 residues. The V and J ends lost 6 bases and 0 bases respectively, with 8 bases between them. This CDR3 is CASRDTLNTEAFF. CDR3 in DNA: TGTGCCAGCAGGGACACCTTGAACACTGAAGCTTTCTTT.

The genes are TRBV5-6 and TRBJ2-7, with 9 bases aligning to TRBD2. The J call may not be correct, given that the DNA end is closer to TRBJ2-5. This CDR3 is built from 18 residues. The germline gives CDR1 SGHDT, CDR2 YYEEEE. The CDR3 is CASSLVVAGDVSQETQYF. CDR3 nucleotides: TGTGCCAGCAGCTTGGTGGTAGCGGGGGACGTCTCACAAGAGACCCAGTACTTC.

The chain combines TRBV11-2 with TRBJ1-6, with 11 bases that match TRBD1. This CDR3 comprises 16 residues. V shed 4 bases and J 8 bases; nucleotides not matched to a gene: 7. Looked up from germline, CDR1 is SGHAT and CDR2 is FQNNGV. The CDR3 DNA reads TGTGCCAGCAGCTCGGGAGGGACAGGGGGAGATTCACCCCTCCACTTT. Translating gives CASSSGGTGGDSPLHF.

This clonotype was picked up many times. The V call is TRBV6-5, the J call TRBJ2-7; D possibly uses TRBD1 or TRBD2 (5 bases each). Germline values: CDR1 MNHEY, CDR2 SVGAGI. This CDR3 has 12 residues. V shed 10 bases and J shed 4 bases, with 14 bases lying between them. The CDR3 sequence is CATSGATYEQYF. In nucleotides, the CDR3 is TGTGCCACATCCGGGGCTACTTACGAGCAGTACTTC.

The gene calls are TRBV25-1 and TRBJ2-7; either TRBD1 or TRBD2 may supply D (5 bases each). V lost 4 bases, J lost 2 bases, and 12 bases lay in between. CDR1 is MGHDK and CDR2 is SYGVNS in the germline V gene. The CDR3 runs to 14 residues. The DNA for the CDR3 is TGTGCCAGCAGTGGCGACGGGGCGGCCTACGAGCAGTACTTC. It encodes CASSGDGAAYEQYF.

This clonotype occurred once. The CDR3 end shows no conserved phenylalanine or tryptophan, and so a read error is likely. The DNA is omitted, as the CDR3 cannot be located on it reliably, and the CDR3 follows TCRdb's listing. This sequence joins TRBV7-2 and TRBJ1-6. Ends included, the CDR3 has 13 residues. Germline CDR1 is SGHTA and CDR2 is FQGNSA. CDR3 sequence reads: CASSSPRATPLQL.

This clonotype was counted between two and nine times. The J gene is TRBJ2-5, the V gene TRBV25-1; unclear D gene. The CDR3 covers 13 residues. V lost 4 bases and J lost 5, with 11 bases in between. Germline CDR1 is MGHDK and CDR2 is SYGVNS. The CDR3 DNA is TGTGCCAGCAGTGTAGTGGGCGGTGAGACCCAGTACTTC. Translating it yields CASSVVGGETQYF.

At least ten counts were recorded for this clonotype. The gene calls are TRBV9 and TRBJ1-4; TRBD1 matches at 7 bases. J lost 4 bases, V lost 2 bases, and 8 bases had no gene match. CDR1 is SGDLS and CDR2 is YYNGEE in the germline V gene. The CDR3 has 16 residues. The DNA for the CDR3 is TGTGCCAGCAGCGTCAGTACGGGACAGCTTAATGAAAAACTGTTTTTT. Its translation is CASSVSTGQLNEKLFF.

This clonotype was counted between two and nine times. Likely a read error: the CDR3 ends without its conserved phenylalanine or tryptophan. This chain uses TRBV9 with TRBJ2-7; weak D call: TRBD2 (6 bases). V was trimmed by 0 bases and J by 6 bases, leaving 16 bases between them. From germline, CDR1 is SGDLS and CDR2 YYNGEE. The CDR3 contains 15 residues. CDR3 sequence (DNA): TGTGCCAGCAGCGTAGAGGCGGGGAGCCCAGGCGAGCAGTACTAC. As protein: CASSVEAGSPGEQYY.